This entry is about one T cell receptor beta chain. What it binds is not known. These data are taken from a study of cytomegalovirus exposure and HLA in healthy donors. On the study more broadly: T cells numbering 150 million to 200 million yielded some 110 million unique TCR beta sequences in an earlier analysis.

Study conclusions and caveats: Fewer N-insertions than the 666-donor mean were reportedly shown by an Asian-associated ancestry cluster in a later analysis.

The CDR3 is 13 residues long. Looked up from germline, CDR1 is GTSNPN and CDR2 is SVGIG (reference sequence). V lost 1 base, J lost 7 bases, and 5 bases stayed unmatched. The PCR employed 60 Vbeta primers together with 13 Jbeta primers. Method: immunoSEQ multiplex PCR; TCRdb's copy keeps in-frame clones and lacks some. The sample comprises tens of thousands of clones, around two thirds of which are singletons, and 3% to 4% rests with the top ten. The sequence derives from a woman aged 30 to 39 in good health and CMV-seronegative. This chain links TRBV30 with TRBJ2-5; 8 positions agree with TRBD2. Sequencing used PBMCs. CDR3 bases: TGTGCCTGGAGTGCCCTAGCGGGCGTGACCCAGTACTTC. Translating gives CAWSALAGVTQYF. Together with reference TRBV30 and TRBJ2-5, the CDR3 gives the full variable domain: SQTIHQWPATLVQPVGSPLSLECTVEGTSNPNLYWYRQAAGRGLQLLFYSVGIGQISSEVPQNLSASRPQDRQFILSSKKLLLSDSGFYLCAWSALAGVTQYFGPGTRLLVL.